This T cell receptor (beta chain) was sequenced during a study of cytomegalovirus exposure and HLA in healthy donors. Findings of the study overall: HLA allele associations emerged for 15,000 to 20,000 TCR beta sequences in a later analysis, at 0.05 false discovery rate. About 87% or about 30% of the time was how often most TCR beta V segments were productive, according to an earlier analysis. Researchers reported from a later analysis that most CMV-associated TCR beta chains appeared HLA-restricted. Later analysis reportedly placed an Asian-associated ancestry cluster below the roughly 600-donor mean in N-insertions.

Comments on this clone: Its cognate antigen is unknown.

60 Vbeta and 13 Jbeta primers were used in PCR. Libraries were prepared by immunoSEQ multiplex PCR; TCRdb keeps only in-frame clonotypes and omits some of them. The sample shows around 110,000 clones, 8% to 10% of them seen only once. Trimming cost V 6 bases and J 3 bases, with 9 bases left between them. Germline lookup yields CDR1 MNHEY and CDR2 SMNVEV (reference sequence). The CDR3 consists of 12 residues. The clonotype originates from a man aged 30 to 45 in good health and CMV-seronegative. Material for sequencing was PBMCs. The V and J genes are TRBV27 and TRBJ2-7; D may be TRBD2 (6 bases). The CDR3 here is CASSPGSYEQYF. The CDR3, as DNA: TGTGCCAGCAGCCCCGGGAGCTACGAGCAGTACTTC.